One sample yielded the 32 T cell receptor beta chains listed below, sequenced in a study of OX40 agonist ivuxolimab in advanced cancers. Here immunoSEQ multiplex PCR was the method, and the copy in TCRdb shows in-frame clones only, minus some. The table records under 65,000 clones, roughly 85% of them present only once. The sequencing here drew on CD4+ or CD8+ T cells sorted from blood, taken in a trial of the OX40 agonist ivuxolimab. The receptors stem from an adult with an advanced solid tumor such as melanoma, head and neck, liver or kidney cancer.

The chain couples TRBV27 to TRBJ2-1; TRBD2 aligns across 9 bases. Trimming took 5 bases from V and 0 from J; bases not matched to a gene: 5. The CDR3 length is 16 residues. Looked up from germline, CDR1 is MNHEY and CDR2 is SMNVEV (reference sequence). CDR3 sequence reads: CASSLHSGSSYNEQFF. Written as DNA, the CDR3 is TGTGCCAGCAGTCTCCATAGCGGGAGCTCCTACAATGAGCAGTTCTTC.

V and J are TRBV7-2 and TRBJ1-6; D gene ambiguous. The germline V gene encodes CDR1 SGHTA and CDR2 FQGNSA. The CDR3 extends over 16 amino acids. Trimming cost V 2 bases and J 0 bases, with 8 bases left between them. The CDR3 loop is CASSLYRSSYNSPLHF. The CDR3 coding sequence is TGTGCCAGCAGCTTATATCGAAGCTCCTATAATTCACCCCTCCACTTT.

J is TRBJ2-2 and V is TRBV9, with D perhaps matching TRBD1 (6 bases). The CDR3 runs 18 residues. The ends were cut back, 3 bases at V and 0 bases at J, with 18 bases in the middle. Germline V gene lookup returns CDR1 SGDLS and CDR2 YYNGEE. The CDR3 DNA is TGTGCCAGCAGCGCCCTACCTTTTACAGGGTCGAACACCGGGGAGCTGTTTTTT. Protein product: CASSALPFTGSNTGELFF. Full variable domain (outside the CDR3, taken from reference TRBV9 and TRBJ2-2): DSGVTQTPKHLITATGQRVTLRCSPRSGDLSVYWYQQSLDQGLQFLIQYYNGEERAKGNILERFSAQQFPDLHSELNLSSLELGDSALYFCASSALPFTGSNTGELFFGEGSRLTVL.

This rearrangement joins TRBV2 to TRBJ1-4; D perhaps matches TRBD1 (6 bases). Germline CDR1 reads SNHLY; CDR2 reads FYNNEI. V gave up 3 bases and J gave up 4 bases, with 12 bases separating them. The CDR3 runs 15 residues. The CDR3 nucleotides read TGTGCCAGCAGTGAGGGGGGACATAATAATGAAAAACTGTTTTTT. Translation: CASSEGGHNNEKLFF.

Within the sample, this clone is medium-sized. The gene calls are TRBV4-3 and TRBJ2-1; TRBD1 is a possible D gene (6 bases). V was clipped by 0 bases and J by 0 bases, with 12 bases between them. This CDR3 is built from 17 residues. Germline lookup yields CDR1 LGHNA and CDR2 YSLEER. The DNA for the CDR3 is TGCGCCAGCAGCCAAGAGTCCGGGACAACCTCCTACAATGAGCAGTTCTTC. Translated, it gives CASSQESGTTSYNEQFF.

The V call is TRBV7-3, the J call TRBJ2-7, with unresolved D. Germline V lookup: CDR1 SGHTA, CDR2 FQGTGA. This CDR3 is 12 amino acids long. The V gene lost 0 bases and the J gene lost 4 bases, with 4 bases spanning the gap. The CDR3 region is CASSLTRYEQYV. DNA of the CDR3: TGTGCCAGCAGCTTAACCAGGTACGAGCAGTACGTC.

The genes are TRBV14 and TRBJ1-5, with 7 bases lining up with TRBD1. The CDR3 contains 13 residues. Trimming removed 1 base from V and 6 bases from J; junction bases left unmatched: 0. Germline loops: CDR1 SGHDN, CDR2 FVKESK. CDR3 nucleotide sequence: TGTGCCAGCAGCCAAGCAGGGGGTCAGCCCCAGCATTTT. Translation: CASSQAGGQPQHF.

The chain links TRBV4-3 to TRBJ1-6; D may be TRBD1 (5 bases). The CDR3 is 14 residues long. V dropped 1 base and J dropped 6 bases, with 7 bases sitting between them. Per the germline V gene, CDR1 is LGHNA and CDR2 is YSLEER. Here the CDR3 DNA reads TGCGCCAGCAGCCAAGCGGGGGGTAATTCACCCCTCCACTTT. As protein: CASSQAGGNSPLHF.

V and J are TRBV5-4 and TRBJ2-1; the match to TRBD2 covers 15 bases. Germline V CDR1 and CDR2: SGHNT, YYREEE (reference sequence). V lost 4 bases and J lost 10; bases outside the gene matches: 3. The CDR3 is 14 amino acids. CDR3 in amino acids: CASSRTSGGAEQFF. Written as DNA, the CDR3 is TGTGCCAGCAGCCGGACTAGCGGGGGGGCCGAGCAGTTCTTC.

This chain connects TRBV7-9 to TRBJ1-2; D perhaps matches TRBD1 (5 bases). The CDR3 has 17 residues. Germline CDR1 reads SEHNR; CDR2 reads FQNEAQ (reference sequence). The V end lost 5 bases, the J end lost 2 bases, and 21 bases lay between the germline ends. As DNA, the CDR3 is TGTGCCAGCAGCCTAGGAGGGGTCTATATGTCGAACTATGGCTACACCTTC. This translates into CASSLGGVYMSNYGYTF.

The J gene is TRBJ1-5, the V gene TRBV4-2; D possibly corresponds to TRBD1 (6 bases). Trimming took off 0 bases at V and 6 bases at J, with 12 bases between the two ends. The CDR3 contains 15 residues. Germline CDR1 is LGHNA and CDR2 is YNFKEQ. The CDR3 bases are TGTGCCAGCAGCCAAGAAGCGGCAGGGGTTCAGCCCCAGCATTTT. Its protein product is CASSQEAAGVQPQHF.

V and J are TRBV10-3 and TRBJ1-1; 7 bases are a match to TRBD1. The CDR3 loop spans 14 amino acids. Germline V gene data show CDR1 as ENHRY and CDR2 as SYGVKD. Trimming removed 7 bases from V and 7 bases from J; junction bases left unmatched: 12. CDR3 bases: TGTGCCATCACTCCAGGGATGGGGGACAGTGAAGCTTTCTTT. Its protein is CAITPGMGDSEAFF.

The chain joins TRBV7-9 to TRBJ2-7, with D possibly being TRBD1 or TRBD2 (5 bases each). Trimming pared 1 base from V and 4 bases from J, leaving 20 bases between. This CDR3 spans 17 amino acids. Looked up from germline, CDR1 is SEHNR and CDR2 is FQNEAQ (reference sequence). This chain's CDR3 is CASSLEGLRAGGYEQYF. The CDR3 DNA follows: TGTGCCAGCAGCTTAGAGGGGCTTCGGGCAGGCGGGTACGAGCAGTACTTC.

The chain couples TRBV6-5 to TRBJ1-1; D unclear. Germline assignment: CDR1 MNHEY and CDR2 SVGAGI. The V gene lost 5 bases and the J gene lost 5 bases, with 15 bases spanning the gap. The CDR3 sequence is 14 residues long. In DNA form, the CDR3 reads TGTGCCAGCAGTATGAATTCGGGCGGTACTGAAGCTTTCTTT. Protein sequence: CASSMNSGGTEAFF.

V usage is TRBV18 and J usage is TRBJ2-2; the D is unclear. This CDR3 is 13 amino acids long. From germline, CDR1 is KGHSH and CDR2 LQKENI. Deletions cut 2 bases from V and 6 bases from J, with 7 bases between. CDR3 region: CASSPTFPGELFF. CDR3 bases: TGTGCCAGCTCACCAACATTCCCCGGGGAGCTGTTTTTT.

This clone appeared a single time. The rearrangement joins TRBV10-3 to TRBJ1-2; the D is unclear. The CDR3 spans 14 residues. V was trimmed by 0 bases and J by 4 bases, leaving 9 bases between them. Germline values: CDR1 ENHRY, CDR2 SYGVKD. CDR3 sequence reads: CAISESGVRYGYTF. In DNA form, the CDR3 reads TGTGCCATCAGTGAGTCCGGGGTGCGCTATGGCTACACCTTC.

The chain employs TRBV2 and TRBJ1-4, with a possible D match to TRBD1 (5 bases). The CDR3 loop spans 15 amino acids. Germline assignment: CDR1 SNHLY and CDR2 FYNNEI. V lost 7 bases and J lost 2, with 14 bases in between. DNA of the CDR3: TGTGCCAGCACCGCCGGCCAGGGTACTAATGAAAAACTGTTTTTT. Amino acids: CASTAGQGTNEKLFF.

The V gene is TRBV4-1, the J gene TRBJ2-5, with D possibly matching TRBD1 (6 bases). Germline V gene lookup returns CDR1 MGHRA and CDR2 YSYEKL. Trimming stripped 1 base from V and 5 bases from J, with 14 bases between. The CDR3 is 15 amino acids. For the CDR3, the DNA is TGCGCCAGCAGCCAAGGGCAGGGGAGTTGGGAGACCCAGTACTTC. Its protein is CASSQGQGSWETQYF.

The CDR3 DNA reads as TGTGCCAGCAGCTTATTGGACGATAACACTGAAGCTTTCTTT. Residues: CASSLLDDNTEAFF. The chain is built from TRBV7-3 and TRBJ1-1; no reliable D call. Germline assignment: CDR1 SGHTA and CDR2 FQGTGA. Deletions cut 2 bases from V and 2 bases from J, with 9 bases between. The CDR3 is 14 residues long.

The chain is built from TRBV27 and TRBJ1-1, with D tentatively TRBD1 (6 bases). This CDR3 comprises 16 residues. Trimming took 2 bases from V and 0 from J, leaving 13 bases between them. Germline V gene sequence: CDR1 MNHEY, CDR2 SMNVEV (reference sequence). This CDR3 is CASSLGSGQLNTEAFF. The CDR3 nucleotides read TGTGCCAGCAGTTTAGGATCAGGACAGCTGAACACTGAAGCTTTCTTT.

The chain recombines TRBV7-2 with TRBJ1-1; 8 nucleotides align to TRBD1. V gave up 8 bases and J gave up 3 bases; unmatched junction bases: 8. CDR1 SGHTA and CDR2 FQGNSA come from the germline V gene. There are 14 residues in the CDR3. In nucleotides, the CDR3 is TGTGCCAGCCCCGGCGGACAGGGATACACTGAAGCTTTCTTT. Protein sequence: CASPGGQGYTEAFF.

V and J are TRBV28 and TRBJ1-3; D call uncertain. The CDR3 covers 13 residues. V was shortened by 5 bases and J by 8 bases, with 13 bases between the two germline ends. CDR1 and CDR2 (germline): MDHEN, SYDVKM. CDR3 residues: CASSPPVFDTIYF. The CDR3 DNA follows: TGTGCCAGCAGTCCCCCAGTTTTTGACACCATATATTTT.

The J gene is TRBJ2-5, the V gene TRBV11-2, with D perhaps being TRBD1 or TRBD2 (5 bases each). V dropped 1 base and J dropped 1 base, with 13 bases sitting between them. Germline V lookup: CDR1 SGHAT, CDR2 FQNNGV. The CDR3 runs to 16 residues. The CDR3 protein is CASSLVGTGAQETQYF. The CDR3 region has the DNA TGTGCCAGCAGCTTAGTGGGTACCGGGGCCCAAGAGACCCAGTACTTC.

V gene TRBV28 combines with J gene TRBJ2-3; D perhaps matches TRBD1 (5 bases). There are 13 residues in the CDR3. Trimming left V 8 bases short and J 1 base short, with 10 bases between. CDR1 is MDHEN, CDR2 SYDVKM, per germline. The CDR3 is CASSKQGTDTQYF. Written as DNA, the CDR3 is TGTGCCAGCTCAAAACAGGGCACAGATACGCAGTATTTT.

The sample holds many counts of this clone. This is likely an artifact of a read error, given a far larger clone one base away. The same CDR3 arises from other DNA sequences in this sample as well. The rearrangement joins TRBV4-2 to TRBJ1-5; D is unresolved. Germline CDR1 and CDR2: LGHNA and YNFKEQ. The CDR3 sequence is 13 residues long. Trimming cost V 0 bases and J 5 bases, with 5 bases left between them. The CDR3 DNA reads TGTGCCAGCAGCCAAGAAAGCGATCAGCCCCAGCATTTT. Protein product: CASSQESDQPQHF.

V is TRBV27 and J is TRBJ2-2, with D maybe TRBD2 (7 bases). V lost 3 bases, J lost 3 bases, and 11 bases lay in between. Germline CDR1 and CDR2: MNHEY and SMNVEV (reference sequence). The length of the CDR3 is 15 residues. Written as DNA, the CDR3 is TGTGCCAGCAGTTTTGGGGGGGCTTACACCGGGGAGCTGTTTTTT. Translation: CASSFGGAYTGELFF.

V usage is TRBV16 and J usage is TRBJ1-2; D might be TRBD1 (6 bases). Between the trimmed V and J ends, which lost 0 bases and 4 bases, there was a span of 15 bases. This CDR3 comprises 16 residues. The germline gives CDR1 KGHSY, CDR2 FQNENV. The DNA of the CDR3 is TGTGCCAGCAGCCAATCCCTCGCCGGGACAAGCTATGGCTACACCTTC. Translating it yields CASSQSLAGTSYGYTF.

This chain joins TRBV9 and TRBJ2-2; D gene ambiguous. CDR3 length: 17 residues. Germline loops: CDR1 SGDLS, CDR2 YYNGEE. V lost 6 bases, J lost 0 bases, and 18 bases lay in between. Written as DNA, the CDR3 is TGTGCCAGCACGGTGGGCCCAGCCCCTTCGAACACCGGGGAGCTGTTTTTT. Translated, it gives CASTVGPAPSNTGELFF.

The chain employs TRBV27 and TRBJ2-1; D is uncertain. This CDR3 has 13 amino acids. CDR1 and CDR2 from the germline V gene are MNHEY and SMNVEV (reference sequence). V gave up 1 base and J gave up 7 bases, with 8 bases separating them. The CDR3 bases are TGTGCCAGCAGTTTATTTACGCGGAATGAGCAGTTCTTC. This encodes CASSLFTRNEQFF.

This rearrangement joins TRBV27 to TRBJ1-6, with D unclear. V was pared by 1 base and J by 0 bases, with 13 bases between. The CDR3 consists of 18 residues. Germline CDR1 reads MNHEY; CDR2 reads SMNVEV (reference sequence). CDR3 region: CASSLWRAPSSYNSPLHF. The CDR3 DNA sequence: TGTGCCAGCAGTTTATGGAGGGCCCCTAGCTCCTATAATTCACCCCTCCACTTT.

The CDR3, as DNA: TGCGCCAGCAGCTTGGGACAGGGGGACGACGAGCAGTACTTC. It codes for CASSLGQGDDEQYF. The chain links TRBV5-1 to TRBJ2-7, with 9 bases lining up with TRBD1. The CDR3 contains 14 residues. Germline CDR1 SGHRS, CDR2 YFSETQ. Trimming removed 0 bases from V and 5 bases from J; junction bases left unmatched: 3.

The chain joins TRBV14 to TRBJ2-1; TRBD2 is a possible D gene (5 bases). The CDR3 length is 12 residues. The V gene's germline CDR1 is SGHDN and CDR2 FVKESK. With 1 base removed from V and 10 bases from J, the gap between germline ends came to 8 bases. The CDR3 DNA follows: TGTGCCAGCAGCCAAGGCCGGGGAGAGCAGTTCTTC. Translated, it gives CASSQGRGEQFF.